The clone carrying this T cell receptor beta chain was picked up many times. The antigen is unknown. This sample stems from a study of response to subunit inactivated influenza vaccine. Study-level results: Every seasonal influenza vaccination brings in few new T cells, the authors suggested.

A single record per CDR3 protein comes from TCRdb applying MiXCR to the RT-PCR reads. The sample holds 150,000 to 200,000 distinct CDR3 sequences, 7.5% to 10% seen once. Trimming shortened V by 5 bases and J by 4 bases, and 11 bases separated the two germline ends. The germline gives CDR1 SGHTA, CDR2 FQGNSA. This CDR3 has 13 amino acids. The input for sequencing was non-naive T cells sorted from PBMCs, taken on the day of vaccination. This chain uses TRBV7-2 with TRBJ1-1; no definite D call. The sequence was obtained from a man aged 50 to 60 who received an inactivated influenza vaccine. CDR3: CASSPARATEAFF. CDR3 nucleotide sequence: TGTGCCAGCAGCCCCGCACGGGCCACTGAAGCTTTCTTT. Full variable domain (missing parts from reference TRBV7-2 and TRBJ1-1): GAGVSQSPSNKVTEKGKDVELRCDPISGHTALYWYRQSLGQGLEFLIYFQGNSAPDKSGLPSDRFSAERTGGSVSTLTIQRTQQEDSAVYLCASSPARATEAFFGQGTRLTVV.